The sequence of this T cell receptor beta chain was determined in a study of cytomegalovirus exposure and HLA in healthy donors. General study results and limits: Only CMV serostatus was available as immune exposure information. Most CMV-associated TCR beta chains were later found to appear HLA-restricted. Researchers counted 150 to 200 TCR beta chains as cytomegalovirus-associated.

60 Vbeta and 13 Jbeta primers were used in PCR. The data were produced by immunoSEQ multiplex PCR, yet TCRdb's version contains in-frame clones alone and is incomplete. This table holds 35,000 to 45,000 clones, about 78% found once. The CDR3 is 14 amino acids. CDR1 and CDR2 from the germline V gene are MNHEY and SVGAGI. Trimming stripped 5 bases from V and 3 bases from J, with 13 bases between. In regard to this clone: Its antigen remains unidentified.

Donors had nominal health at sampling but likely had unrecorded immune exposures. Sequencing used PBMCs. The receptor's source is a woman between 25 and 40 years old in good health and CMV-seronegative. The V call is TRBV6-5, the J call TRBJ1-1; a possible D gene is TRBD1 (6 bases). This CDR3 reads CASSQQGSDTEAFF. The CDR3, as DNA: TGTGCCAGCAGTCAACAGGGATCGGACACTGAAGCTTTCTTT.